This entry concerns a single T cell receptor (beta chain). The source of the sample is a study of blood T cell repertoires in COVID-19. Study details: Samples taken during acute and convalescent COVID-19 were collected in the United States, Italy and Spain.

Profiling relied on immunoSEQ multiplex PCR, and the TCRdb table lists in-frame clones only, not all of them. This table holds tens of thousands of clones, approximately 84% found once. V dropped 3 bases and J dropped 3; count of bases not matched to a gene: 3. Germline V lookup: CDR1 SEHNR, CDR2 FQNEAQ (reference sequence). This CDR3 has 15 amino acids. The TCR originated in a man aged 50-59 years with acute or convalescent COVID-19. Sequencing used peripheral blood. This chain links TRBV7-9 with TRBJ2-3; 10 nucleotides align to TRBD1. The CDR3 DNA sequence: TGTGCCAGCAGCTTTGGACAGGGGGGGACAGATACGCAGTATTTT. As protein: CASSFGQGGTDTQYF.